The 7 T cell receptor beta chains given below trace back to one sample, sequenced in a study of CD8 T cells in ankylosing spondylitis. TCRdb analysed the 5' RACE reads with MiXCR anew, one entry per CDR3 protein. The data contain approximately 100,000 distinct CDR3 sequences, more than 20% of them singletons. Input material: synovial fluid, either unsorted or a sorted T cell fraction (not recorded which). The receptors here all came from a male donor with ankylosing spondylitis.

This clonotype occurred a few times. CDR3 coding DNA: TGTGCCACCAGTGACCGTAGCGGGAGCACAGATACGCAGTATTTT. Protein sequence: CATSDRSGSTDTQYF. The chain joins TRBV24-1 to TRBJ2-3; 7 nucleotides match TRBD2. The length of the CDR3 is 15 residues. After removal of 4 bases from V and 0 bases from J, the junction contained 3 bases not matched to a gene. Germline V gives CDR1 KGHDR, CDR2 SFDVKD.

The chain is built from TRBV25-1 and TRBJ1-2; D not certain. Germline assignment: CDR1 MGHDK and CDR2 SYGVNS. V gave up 0 bases and J gave up 4 bases, with 9 bases separating them. The length of the CDR3 is 14 residues. Here the CDR3 reads CASSEYTGPYGYTF. CDR3 DNA sequence: TGTGCCAGCAGTGAATATACCGGGCCCTATGGCTACACCTTC.

This clonotype was seen a few times. The gene calls are TRBV12-3 or TRBV12-4 and TRBJ1-4; possible D gene TRBD1, 6 bases. V was cut by 7 bases and J by 0 bases, with 9 bases left in between. The CDR3 is 14 residues long. CDR3 protein: CASNAGATNEKLFF. CDR3 bases: TGTGCCAGCAATGCAGGGGCAACTAATGAAAAACTGTTTTTT.

The V gene is TRBV19, the J gene TRBJ2-3, with 8 nucleotides matching TRBD2. CDR3 length: 16 amino acids. From germline, CDR1 is LNHDA and CDR2 SQIVND (reference sequence). J was trimmed by 2 bases and V by 6 bases; bases with no gene match: 10. The CDR3 is CASRAVSSGHTDTQYF. In DNA, the CDR3 is TGTGCCAGTAGGGCCGTCTCTAGCGGGCACACAGATACGCAGTATTTT.

There are a few counts of this clonotype. This chain links TRBV5-1 with TRBJ1-1; D not certain. CDR1 and CDR2 from the germline V gene are SGHRS and YFSETQ. V was pared by 7 bases and J by 0 bases, with 13 bases between. This CDR3 is built from 14 residues. CDR3 amino acids: CASGSQGMNTEAFF. CDR3 sequence (DNA): TGCGCCAGCGGTTCACAAGGCATGAACACTGAAGCTTTCTTT.

The J gene is TRBJ1-1, the V gene TRBV20-1; D uncertain. The CDR3 extends over 13 amino acids. The V end was cut by 5 bases, the J end by 3 bases, with 13 bases between. Germline V CDR1 and CDR2: DFQATT, SNEGSKA (reference sequence). The CDR3, as DNA: TGCAGTGCTCCCATTAGGAGGGACACTGAAGCTTTCTTT. It is translated as CSAPIRRDTEAFF.

The rearrangement joins TRBV25-1 to TRBJ1-1, with TRBD1 matching 11 bases. Germline lookup yields CDR1 MGHDK and CDR2 SYGVNS. The CDR3 consists of 16 residues. V trimming: 4 bases; J trimming: 5 bases; junction bases outside the gene matches: 9. As DNA, the CDR3 is TGTGCCAGCAGTGCGCCGGGACAGGGGGTTTATACTGAAGCTTTCTTT. This encodes CASSAPGQGVYTEAFF.